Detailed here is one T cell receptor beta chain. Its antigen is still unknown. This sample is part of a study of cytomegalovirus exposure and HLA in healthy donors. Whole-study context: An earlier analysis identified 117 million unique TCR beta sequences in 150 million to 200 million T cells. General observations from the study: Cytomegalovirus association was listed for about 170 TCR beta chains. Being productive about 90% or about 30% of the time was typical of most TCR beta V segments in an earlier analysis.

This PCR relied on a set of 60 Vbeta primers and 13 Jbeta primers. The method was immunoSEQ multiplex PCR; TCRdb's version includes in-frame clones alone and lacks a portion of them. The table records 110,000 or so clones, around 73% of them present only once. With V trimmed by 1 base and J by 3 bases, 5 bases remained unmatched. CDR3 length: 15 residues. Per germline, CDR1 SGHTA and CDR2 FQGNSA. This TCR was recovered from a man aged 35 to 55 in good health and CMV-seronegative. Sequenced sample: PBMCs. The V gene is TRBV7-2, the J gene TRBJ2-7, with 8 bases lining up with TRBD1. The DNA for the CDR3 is TGTGCCAGCAGCTTAGACGGCAGGGGGCTCTACGAGCAGTACTTC. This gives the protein CASSLDGRGLYEQYF.